These 13 T cell receptor beta chains originate from one sample sequenced in a study of spatial heterogeneity in lung cancer (dated by TCRdb to between 2018 and 2021). General study outcomes and caveats: The tumor nonsynonymous mutation count correlated with the number of expanded alpha and beta TCRs within the tumor.

These receptors' targets are unknown. The time point label of this sample denotes: sample taken at primary tumor resection. The library was built by means of 5' RACE. TCRdb shows the sequencer as NextSeq 500. TCRdb redid the processing of the public reads, applying fastp at Q25 and MiXCR, and retained in-frame beta chains. Here each entry gathers all rows of one CDR3 protein and keeps the most common genes and DNA. Recorded for this sample are several thousand distinct CDR3 sequences; just under 30% of them occurred a single time. The top ten constitute 26% of the sample. Sequencing was performed on lung tumor tissue, taken at surgery. These receptors originate from a female donor with early-stage non-small cell lung cancer.

V gene TRBV10-2 combines with J gene TRBJ2-2; D gene uncertain. Germline CDR1 is WSHSY and CDR2 is SAAADI. Trimming left V 8 bases short and J 16 bases short, with 8 bases between. This CDR3 comprises 8 residues. The CDR3 is CASPESFF. CDR3 nucleotides: TGCGCCAGCCCGGAGTCGTTTTTT.

This clonotype was picked up many times. The rearrangement joins TRBV7-2 to TRBJ2-3; a possible D gene is TRBD2 (6 bases). Germline V gene lookup returns CDR1 SGHTA and CDR2 FQGNSA. Trimming stripped 1 base from V and 4 bases from J, with 15 bases between. The CDR3 runs to 16 residues. The CDR3 loop reads CASSLVPRGGPDTQYF. CDR3 DNA: TGTGCCAGCAGCTTAGTTCCGCGGGGCGGGCCAGATACGCAGTATTTT.

This clonotype was counted only a few times. The chain links TRBV19 to TRBJ2-5; D gene ambiguous. The CDR3 contains 11 residues. V lost 5 bases to trimming and J lost 2 bases, with 3 bases between them. The germline gives CDR1 LNHDA, CDR2 SQIVND (reference sequence). DNA for the CDR3: TGTGCCAGTAGTTCACAAGAGACCCAGTACTTC. It is translated as CASSSQETQYF.

Within the sample, this clonotype is medium-sized. The rearrangement joins TRBV5-1 to TRBJ2-7; D is unresolved. This CDR3 spans 14 amino acids. Trimming shortened V by 1 base and J by 5 bases, and 13 bases separated the two germline ends. Germline CDR1 SGHRS, CDR2 YFSETQ. CDR3 coding DNA: TGCGCCAGCAGCTTGAGTACGGTTGGGGACGAGCAGTACTTC. It encodes CASSLSTVGDEQYF.

V and J are TRBV6-1 and TRBJ2-7, with D hard to call. The V and J ends lost 2 bases and 2 bases respectively, with 10 bases between them. Germline V CDR1 and CDR2: MNHNS, SASEGT. CDR3 size: 14 residues. The CDR3 region is CASSERRFAYEQYF. CDR3 sequence (DNA): TGTGCCAGCAGTGAACGCCGTTTTGCCTACGAGCAGTACTTC.

The chain combines TRBV5-8 with TRBJ2-1, with 8 bases lining up with TRBD1. The V segment lost 6 bases and the J segment 7 bases; nucleotides outside the gene matches: 15. Germline loops: CDR1 SGHTS, CDR2 YDEGEE. The CDR3 spans 16 residues. CDR3 DNA: TGTGCCAGCACCGATGACGGGACAGGCTTTTTGAATGAGCAGTTCTTC. It codes for CASTDDGTGFLNEQFF.

At least ten counts were recorded for this clonotype. V and J are TRBV29-1 and TRBJ2-3; 8 nucleotides match TRBD2. Germline V CDR1 and CDR2: SQVTM, ANQGSEA. The CDR3 runs 16 residues. The J segment lost 4 bases and the V segment lost 5 bases, leaving 14 bases of the junction unmatched. The CDR3 sequence is CSVPAGEVIWADTQYF. In DNA form, the CDR3 reads TGCAGCGTTCCAGCGGGGGAGGTAATATGGGCAGATACGCAGTATTTT.

This clonotype was observed at least ten times. The chain uses TRBV7-2 and TRBJ1-1; TRBD1 is a possible D gene (6 bases). This CDR3 comprises 14 residues. Deletions cut 3 bases from V and 1 base from J, with 9 bases between. The germline gives CDR1 SGHTA, CDR2 FQGNSA. The CDR3 DNA follows: TGTGCCAGCAGCTTGGGACACCAGAACACTGAAGCTTTCTTT. Its translation: CASSLGHQNTEAFF.

The sample holds a few counts of this clonotype. The chain joins TRBV2 to TRBJ2-1, with D perhaps assigned TRBD1 or TRBD2 (5 bases each). This CDR3 contains 11 residues. With 6 bases removed from V and 9 bases from J, the gap between germline ends came to 9 bases. Germline values: CDR1 SNHLY, CDR2 FYNNEI. This CDR3 is CASRDGTEQFF. The CDR3 nucleotides read TGTGCCAGCAGGGACGGGACTGAGCAGTTCTTC.

This clonotype was detected only once. The rearrangement joins TRBV29-1 to TRBJ2-1, with 11 bases identical to TRBD2. This CDR3 is built from 14 residues. Germline V gene data show CDR1 as SQVTM and CDR2 as ANQGSEA. The ends lost 4 bases at V and 9 bases at J; junction bases unmatched: 8. CDR3: CSVGSRLAGIEQFF. The DNA of the CDR3 is TGCAGCGTTGGATCGCGACTAGCGGGAATTGAGCAGTTCTTC.

This clonotype was seen a few times. The gene calls are TRBV7-2 and TRBJ2-3; D remains unclear. Looked up from germline, CDR1 is SGHTA and CDR2 is FQGNSA. V was trimmed by 5 bases and J by 3 bases, leaving 15 bases between them. CDR3 length: 15 residues. CDR3 sequence: CASSRIVGRTDTQYF. CDR3 coding DNA: TGTGCCAGCAGCAGAATCGTAGGTAGAACAGATACGCAGTATTTT.

The table lists this clonotype with a count of one. The J gene is TRBJ2-1, the V gene TRBV20-1; D is possibly TRBD1 or TRBD2 (5 bases each). Germline CDR1 reads DFQATT; CDR2 reads SNEGSKA (reference sequence). Trimming left V 1 base short and J 15 bases short, with 16 bases between. The CDR3 contains 12 residues. CDR3 amino acids: CSARATAGTGFF. For the CDR3, the DNA is TGCAGTGCTAGAGCCACCGCCGGGACGGGGTTCTTC.

The V and J genes are TRBV25-1 and TRBJ1-1; no reliable D call. The germline V gene encodes CDR1 MGHDK and CDR2 SYGVNS. V shed 5 bases and J shed 6 bases, with 19 bases lying between them. This CDR3 comprises 15 residues. CDR3 in amino acids: CASSRLRGWYAEAFF. The CDR3 coding sequence is TGTGCCAGCAGTCGTCTCCGAGGATGGTATGCTGAAGCTTTCTTT. Based on the CDR3 plus reference TRBV25-1 and TRBJ1-1, the full variable domain is EADIYQTPRYLVIGTGKKITLECSQTMGHDKMYWYQQDPGMELHLIHYSYGVNSTEKGDLSSESTVSRIRTEHFPLTLESARPSHTSQYLCASSRLRGWYAEAFFGQGTRLTVV.